Shown below are 10 T cell receptor beta chains from a single sample sequenced in a study of immune characteristics of hereditary and idiopathic chronic pancreatitis. Chronic pancreatitis tissue was collected during total pancreatectomy with islet autotransplantation. The method was immunoSEQ multiplex PCR; TCRdb's version includes in-frame clones alone and lacks a portion of them. The sample carries over 14,000 clones, around 79% recorded once. The sequenced sample consisted of pancreas tissue with hereditary chronic pancreatitis. These receptors were collected from a human donor with chronic pancreatitis.

The genes are TRBV5-4 and TRBJ2-1, with unresolved D. This CDR3 comprises 13 residues. The germline V gene has CDR1 SGHNT and CDR2 YYREEE (reference sequence). The germline V and J ends were trimmed by 2 bases and 7 bases, with 10 bases remaining between them. The DNA of the CDR3 is TGTGCCAGCAGCTTCCGGGCCGTGAATGAGCAGTTCTTC. Translated: CASSFRAVNEQFF.

This sequence joins TRBV29-1 and TRBJ2-5; a possible D gene is TRBD1 (5 bases). V lost 1 base to trimming and J lost 4 bases, with 10 bases between them. Germline V gives CDR1 SQVTM, CDR2 ANQGSEA. This CDR3 contains 13 residues. CDR3 coding DNA: TGCAGCGTTGAAGGAAAGGGGCGAGAGACCCAGTACTTC. This gives the protein CSVEGKGRETQYF.

This clone was observed a handful of times. The chain is built from TRBV7-9 and TRBJ1-1; D gene uncertain. Between the trimmed V and J ends, which lost 6 bases and 0 bases, there was a span of 5 bases. CDR1 is SEHNR, CDR2 FQNEAQ, per germline (reference sequence). The CDR3 length is 12 residues. CDR3 sequence: CASRVMNTEAFF. The CDR3 nucleotides are TGTGCCAGCAGGGTCATGAACACTGAAGCTTTCTTT.

The CDR3 reads CASSMRTNTQYF. CDR3 in DNA: TGTGCCAGTAGTATGCGGACTAATACGCAGTATTTT. The rearrangement uses TRBV19 and TRBJ2-3; D is possibly TRBD2 (6 bases). From germline, CDR1 is LNHDA and CDR2 SQIVND (reference sequence). Trimming removed 3 bases from V and 7 bases from J, with 8 bases in between. This CDR3 region has 12 residues. The full variable domain, with the rest looked up from reference TRBV19 and TRBJ2-3, is DGGITQSPKYLFRKEGQNVTLSCEQNLNHDAMYWYRQDPGQGLRLIYYSQIVNDFQKGDIAEGYSVSREKKESFPLTVTSAQKNPTAFYLCASSMRTNTQYFGPGTRLTVL.

V and J are TRBV28 and TRBJ2-1; D is unclear. Trimming cost V 2 bases and J 3 bases, with 8 bases left between them. Germline CDR1 reads MDHEN; CDR2 reads SYDVKM. This CDR3 is 14 amino acids long. The chain's CDR3 is CASSLRTFYNEQFF. DNA of the CDR3: TGTGCCAGCAGTTTACGAACGTTCTACAATGAGCAGTTCTTC.

Only one count was recorded for this clone. V gene TRBV6-5 combines with J gene TRBJ2-7, with no clear D. The ends were cut back, 7 bases at V and 3 bases at J, with 16 bases in the middle. The germline V gene encodes CDR1 MNHEY and CDR2 SVGAGI. This CDR3 has 14 residues. The CDR3 region is CASTSGRPDYEQYF. CDR3 nucleotides: TGTGCCAGCACCTCCGGGCGGCCGGACTACGAGCAGTACTTC.

V usage is TRBV29-1 and J usage is TRBJ1-2, with a possible D match to TRBD1 (6 bases). CDR1 and CDR2 from the germline V gene are SQVTM and ANQGSEA. The length of the CDR3 is 12 residues. V dropped 3 bases and J dropped 8 bases, with 13 bases sitting between them. Here the CDR3 DNA reads TGCAGCGTTGAGGCAGGGGCGGGCGGCTACACCTTC. It translates to CSVEAGAGGYTF.

For this clone: The junction does not match germline at one end; this may be a read error. The chain uses TRBV3-1 (or the pseudogene TRBV3-2) and TRBJ2-3, with 9 bases matching TRBD1. This CDR3 is built from 16 residues. Germline V CDR1 and CDR2: LGHDT, YNNKEL (reference sequence). Here the CDR3 DNA reads TGTGCCAGCAGCCTCCGCTCGACAGGGGGGGCGGATATGCAGTATTTT. It is translated as CASSLRSTGGADMQYF.

This clone was found once. Germline and junction disagree at one end, which may indicate a read error. This chain connects TRBV5-1 to TRBJ2-7; D gene uncertain. Looked up from germline, CDR1 is SGHRS and CDR2 is YFSETQ. The CDR3 covers 15 residues. The CDR3 reads CASRLAPRQAYEQYF. CDR3 in DNA: TGCGCCAGCAGGTTGGCCCCTAGGCAAGCCTACGAGCAGTACTTC.

The chain links TRBV6-4 to TRBJ2-2; 11 nucleotides agree with TRBD1. V was pared by 6 bases and J by 7 bases, with 13 bases of the junction left unmatched. This CDR3 has 17 amino acids. Germline V gene sequence: CDR1 MRHNA, CDR2 SNTAGT. In DNA, the CDR3 is TGTGCCAGCAGCCCCGACCTAGGACAGGGGGCAATCGGGGAGCTGTTTTTT. Its translation is CASSPDLGQGAIGELFF.